This T cell receptor (beta chain) was captured by sequencing in a study of cytomegalovirus exposure and HLA in healthy donors. Regarding the study as a whole: Across HLA loci, a later analysis found differing TCR association rates, with DRB1 most and HLA-C fewest.

This clone was picked up many times. Its antigen is unidentified. The V end was cut by 0 bases, the J end by 0 bases, with 18 bases between. Germline CDR1 and CDR2: MGHRA and YSYEKL. The length of the CDR3 is 18 residues. Vbeta (60) and Jbeta (13) primers were used in the PCR. Here immunoSEQ multiplex PCR was the method, and the copy in TCRdb shows in-frame clones only, minus some. The table lists around 140,000 clones, more than 75% of them singletons. The receptor's source is a woman between 40 and 55 years old in good health and CMV-seropositive. This chain joins TRBV4-1 and TRBJ2-7; D is perhaps TRBD1 (5 bases). The sequencing sample was made of PBMCs. The CDR3 coding sequence is TGCGCCAGCAGCCAAGAGTTTGCTAGGACATCGAGCTCCTACGAGCAGTACTTC. This encodes CASSQEFARTSSSYEQYF.